The 23 T cell receptor beta chains presented below share a single source sample, sequenced in a study of PD-1 blockade in classical Hodgkin lymphoma (dated by TCRdb to 2020 to 2021). The library was prepared using the immunoSEQ multiplex PCR assay. Drawn from immuneACCESS, this table holds only the in-frame rearrangements with V and J called that TCRdb kept. Clones are partly lost; checked studies trace under half to an unresolved V gene and leave the rest unexplained. For this sample there are about 85,000 clones; about nine tenths appear just once. About 2.7% of the sample goes to the ten largest clones. Per the publication, the time point label means: cycle 2 day 1 (C2D1) of nivolumab. Relapse after autologous stem cell transplantation had occurred in all trial patients, and cohorts A, B and C were distinguished by prior brentuximab vedotin exposure. This specimen consisted of peripheral blood mononuclear cells (PBMCs), obtained before the second cycle of nivolumab. These receptors were taken from a human donor with classical Hodgkin lymphoma.

The count of this clone is one. This chain joins TRBV27 and TRBJ2-1, with D possibly matching TRBD2 (6 bases). This CDR3 comprises 18 residues. Germline V CDR1 and CDR2: MNHEY, SMNVEV (reference sequence). Between the trimmed V and J ends, which lost 4 bases and 3 bases, there was a span of 22 bases. Written as DNA, the CDR3 is TGTGCCAGCAGTTCCCGTGGGATAGCGGTAACCCTCTACAATGAGCAGTTCTTC. It specifies CASSSRGIAVTLYNEQFF.

The V and J genes are TRBV28 and TRBJ2-1; a weak D match, TRBD2 (6 bases). Trimming took 3 bases from V and 9 from J, leaving 9 bases between them. Germline V gives CDR1 MDHEN, CDR2 SYDVKM. This CDR3 has 12 amino acids. CDR3 nucleotide sequence: TGTGCCAGCAGTTTGACTAGGCGTGAGCAGTTCTTC. It specifies CASSLTRREQFF. Drawing the rest from reference TRBV28 and TRBJ2-1, the complete variable domain is DVKVTQSSRYLVKRTGEKVFLECVQDMDHENMFWYRQDPGLGLRLIYFSYDVKMKEKGDIPEGYSVSREKKERFSLILESASTNQTSMYLCASSLTRREQFFGPGTRLTVL.

J is TRBJ1-2 and V is TRBV6-6, with D tentatively TRBD1 (5 bases). With 7 bases removed from V and 7 bases from J, the gap between germline ends came to 22 bases. The germline CDR1 and CDR2 sequences are MNHNY and SVGAGI (reference sequence). The CDR3 loop spans 15 amino acids. CDR3 in amino acids: CASNADVQGNFGYTF. Written as DNA, the CDR3 is TGTGCCAGCAACGCTGATGTCCAGGGCAATTTTGGCTACACCTTC.

Written as DNA, the CDR3 is TGTGCCAGCAGCTTAGGAGCGGGAGCCTCCTACGAGCAGTACTTC. Protein sequence: CASSLGAGASYEQYF. The genes are TRBV13 and TRBJ2-7; the match to TRBD2 covers 8 bases. Germline assignment: CDR1 PRHDT and CDR2 FYEKMQ (reference sequence). This CDR3 is built from 15 residues. Germline trimming cut 0 bases from V and 0 bases from J; bases unmatched to any gene: 1.

The rearrangement links TRBV11-2 to TRBJ1-4, with 8 bases identical to TRBD1. The CDR3 sequence is 16 residues long. Trimming at V came to 2 bases and at J to 4 bases, leaving 6 bases not matched to a gene. In germline, CDR1 is SGHAT, CDR2 FQNNGV. The CDR3 DNA reads as TGTGCCAGCAGCTTATCTGCGGGACAGGTTAATGAAAAACTGTTTTTT. Its translation is CASSLSAGQVNEKLFF.

The CDR3 is CASSIDRTKKPTDTQYF. The CDR3, as DNA: TGTGCCAGTAGTATAGATCGTACCAAAAAACCCACAGATACGCAGTATTTT. The chain employs TRBV19 and TRBJ2-3; D is unresolved. V was trimmed by 0 bases and J by 2 bases, leaving 15 bases between them. Germline CDR1 reads LNHDA; CDR2 reads SQIVND (reference sequence). CDR3 size: 17 residues. Full variable domain (outside the CDR3, taken from reference TRBV19 and TRBJ2-3): DGGITQSPKYLFRKEGQNVTLSCEQNLNHDAMYWYRQDPGQGLRLIYYSQIVNDFQKGDIAEGYSVSREKKESFPLTVTSAQKNPTAFYLCASSIDRTKKPTDTQYFGPGTRLTVL.

J is TRBJ2-7 and V is TRBV5-6, with 7 bases fitting TRBD1. The CDR3 length is 12 residues. Unmatched junction bases numbered 0, after V lost 0 bases and J lost 6 bases. Germline V gene lookup returns CDR1 SGHDT and CDR2 YYEEEE. The chain's CDR3 is CASSLGTGEQYF. In DNA form, the CDR3 reads TGTGCCAGCAGCTTGGGGACAGGCGAGCAGTACTTC.

The rearrangement links TRBV28 to TRBJ1-4; 9 positions match TRBD1. Germline CDR1 reads MDHEN; CDR2 reads SYDVKM. The CDR3 extends over 18 amino acids. V gave up 5 bases and J gave up 7 bases; unmatched junction bases: 17. The CDR3 reads CASSDPGTGRVLSEKLFF. CDR3 DNA: TGTGCCAGCAGTGACCCCGGGACAGGGAGGGTTTTGTCTGAAAAACTGTTTTTT.

The sample holds one count of this clone. This chain uses TRBV9 with TRBJ2-5; 10 bases line up with TRBD1. This CDR3 has 15 residues. Germline assignment: CDR1 SGDLS and CDR2 YYNGEE. With V trimmed by 4 bases and J by 7 bases, 10 bases remained unmatched. The CDR3 nucleotides are TGTGCCAGCAGCCCCCAAGGGGACAGGGGAAGGACCCAGTACTTC. It is translated as CASSPQGDRGRTQYF.

This chain joins TRBV30 and TRBJ2-3; no clear D gene. CDR1 and CDR2 from the germline V gene are GTSNPN and SVGIG (reference sequence). This CDR3 contains 14 residues. The V gene lost 3 bases and the J gene lost 1 base, with 11 bases spanning the gap. DNA for the CDR3: TGTGCCTGGAGGCCCGCCTGGGGCACAGATACGCAGTATTTT. It is translated as CAWRPAWGTDTQYF.

This chain connects TRBV28 to TRBJ2-7; TRBD2 is a possible D gene (5 bases). V was clipped by 8 bases and J by 0 bases, with 17 bases between them. Germline values: CDR1 MDHEN, CDR2 SYDVKM. The CDR3 sequence is 15 residues long. CDR3 sequence reads: CASVGWELHSYEQYF. The CDR3 DNA reads TGTGCCAGCGTGGGATGGGAGCTCCACTCCTACGAGCAGTACTTC. The complete variable domain, with remaining parts taken from reference TRBV28 and TRBJ2-7, reads DVKVTQSSRYLVKRTGEKVFLECVQDMDHENMFWYRQDPGLGLRLIYFSYDVKMKEKGDIPEGYSVSREKKERFSLILESASTNQTSMYLCASVGWELHSYEQYFGPGTRLTVT.

The chain recombines TRBV5-1 with TRBJ2-7, with 8 bases that match TRBD1. The CDR3 loop spans 13 amino acids. V was pared by 5 bases and J by 3 bases, with 4 bases of the junction left unmatched. Germline V lookup: CDR1 SGHRS, CDR2 YFSETQ. CDR3 residues: CASRPGTGYEQYF. The CDR3 DNA follows: TGCGCCAGCAGACCCGGGACAGGCTACGAGCAGTACTTC.

This sequence joins TRBV5-1 and TRBJ1-2; a possible D gene is TRBD1 (5 bases). The germline V gene has CDR1 SGHRS and CDR2 YFSETQ. Between the trimmed V and J ends, which lost 0 bases and 7 bases, there was a span of 13 bases. This CDR3 has 14 residues. DNA for the CDR3: TGCGCCAGCAGCTTGGCCGGAGAGGGACTTGGCTACACCTTC. It yields the protein CASSLAGEGLGYTF.

Only one count was recorded for this clone. The rearrangement joins TRBV7-8 to TRBJ1-1, with D tentatively TRBD1 (6 bases). Trimming removed 2 bases at V and 5 bases at J, with 15 bases between. The CDR3 extends over 15 amino acids. Per germline, CDR1 SGHVS and CDR2 FQNEAQ. The CDR3 loop reads CASSLSAGALTEAFF. In nucleotides, the CDR3 is TGTGCCAGCAGCTTAAGCGCAGGGGCGCTTACTGAAGCTTTCTTT.

The rearrangement links TRBV7-2 to TRBJ2-3, with D possibly TRBD2 on 5 matching bases. The CDR3 totals 15 residues. V lost 5 bases to trimming and J lost 5 bases, with 17 bases between them. CDR1 and CDR2 from the germline V gene are SGHTA and FQGNSA. The CDR3, as DNA: TGTGCCAGCAGCCGGCCGGGGTGGGTACGAGATACGCAGTATTTT. Protein sequence: CASSRPGWVRDTQYF.

The chain recombines TRBV29-1 with TRBJ2-2; D might be TRBD2 (5 bases). Germline V gives CDR1 SQVTM, CDR2 ANQGSEA. Trimming took 7 bases from V and 5 from J, leaving 11 bases between them. The CDR3 spans 12 residues. The chain's CDR3 is CSGGLATGELFF. The CDR3 coding sequence is TGCAGCGGAGGACTGGCTACCGGGGAGCTGTTTTTT.

This clone was seen a single time. V and J are TRBV30 and TRBJ2-1; D remains unclear. The germline V gene has CDR1 GTSNPN and CDR2 SVGIG (reference sequence). V was shortened by 2 bases and J by 0 bases, with 17 bases between the two germline ends. The CDR3 has 17 amino acids. The DNA for the CDR3 is TGTGCCTGGAGTAAAGGGTTTCGGTCCCGCTCCTACAATGAGCAGTTCTTC. Protein sequence: CAWSKGFRSRSYNEQFF.

This chain joins TRBV28 and TRBJ2-3; D remains unclear. The germline V and J ends were trimmed by 3 bases and 2 bases, with 12 bases remaining between them. CDR1 is MDHEN and CDR2 is SYDVKM in the germline V gene. The CDR3 is 15 amino acids. The CDR3 spells CASSFSAANTDTQYF. CDR3 DNA: TGTGCCAGCAGTTTCTCAGCAGCAAACACAGATACGCAGTATTTT. Full variable domain (missing parts from reference TRBV28 and TRBJ2-3): DVKVTQSSRYLVKRTGEKVFLECVQDMDHENMFWYRQDPGLGLRLIYFSYDVKMKEKGDIPEGYSVSREKKERFSLILESASTNQTSMYLCASSFSAANTDTQYFGPGTRLTVL.

The genes are TRBV7-9 and TRBJ2-7; 9 nucleotides align to TRBD2. CDR1 and CDR2 (germline): SEHNR, FQNEAQ (reference sequence). This CDR3 is 16 amino acids long. Losses at the gene ends were 4 bases for V and 3 bases for J; bases not matched to a gene: 10. The CDR3 DNA sequence: TGTGCCAGCAGCTCCCGTGGAGCGGGAGGAAACTACGAGCAGTACTTC. It specifies CASSSRGAGGNYEQYF.

The chain is built from TRBV7-2 and TRBJ2-7; TRBD2 aligns across 13 bases. The V gene's germline CDR1 is SGHTA and CDR2 FQGNSA. The CDR3 contains 17 residues. The junction had 13 bases not matched to a gene; V was cut back by 5 bases and J by 6 bases. CDR3 amino acids: CASSPSWTSGSISEQYF. In nucleotides, the CDR3 is TGTGCCAGCAGCCCTTCTTGGACTAGCGGGAGTATCTCCGAGCAGTACTTC.

The J gene is TRBJ1-3, the V gene TRBV28, with D tentatively TRBD1 (5 bases). The V end was cut by 5 bases, the J end by 3 bases, with 14 bases between. CDR3 length: 15 residues. CDR1 and CDR2 (germline): MDHEN, SYDVKM. The CDR3 reads CASSPPGGSGNTIYF. Written as DNA, the CDR3 is TGTGCCAGCAGTCCCCCGGGGGGAAGTGGAAACACCATATATTTT. The complete variable domain, with remaining parts taken from reference TRBV28 and TRBJ1-3, reads DVKVTQSSRYLVKRTGEKVFLECVQDMDHENMFWYRQDPGLGLRLIYFSYDVKMKEKGDIPEGYSVSREKKERFSLILESASTNQTSMYLCASSPPGGSGNTIYFGEGSWLTVV.

The chain employs TRBV6-6 and TRBJ2-7; TRBD2 matches 10 bases. This CDR3 spans 14 amino acids. V lost 10 bases to trimming and J lost 0 bases; unmatched junction nucleotides: 6. Per the germline V gene, CDR1 is MNHNY and CDR2 is SVGAGI (reference sequence). Here the CDR3 DNA reads TGTGCCATCCGACCTAGCGGGAGCTCCTACGAGCAGTACTTC. It translates to CAIRPSGSSYEQYF.

About this clone: Other nucleotide sequences in the sample specify the same CDR3. V is TRBV28 and J is TRBJ1-2; D uncertain. CDR3 size: 12 residues. CDR1 is MDHEN and CDR2 is SYDVKM in the germline V gene. The germline V and J ends were trimmed by 8 bases and 2 bases, with 9 bases remaining between them. Here the CDR3 DNA reads TGTGCCAGCCAGGCGTCAAACTATGGCTACACCTTC. Its protein is CASQASNYGYTF.